This T cell receptor beta chain was profiled in a study of CD8+CD57+ T cells in acquired aplastic anemia. Regarding the study as a whole: The number of CD8+ CDR3 sequences shared by patients and controls was approximately 31.

This clonotype was seen more than once but under ten times. What it binds is unknown. The TCR beta profiling, which covered VDJ combination and CDR3 sequence, was carried out using genomic DNA as the template. TCRdb reprocessed the reads via MiXCR and lists one record per CDR3 protein. The sample has just over 450,000 distinct CDR3 sequences; under 40% are singletons. In patients chosen for sequencing, flow cytometry had shown CD8+CD57+ cell expansion. With no exception, the patients had severe acquired aplastic anemia. The blood sampling took place in patients who had so far received no therapy. This CDR3 contains 15 residues. Trimming left V 5 bases short and J 3 bases short, with 16 bases between. Germline V CDR1 and CDR2: SGHAT, FQNNGV.

This sequence joins TRBV11-2 and TRBJ1-1; weak D call: TRBD1 (5 bases). Material: sorted CD4+, CD8+, or CD8+CD57+ T cells (not recorded which) from PBMCs. This receptor was obtained from a human donor with aplastic anemia. CDR3: CASSPRTPGDTEAFF. CDR3 nucleotides: TGTGCCAGCAGCCCGAGGACACCTGGGGACACTGAAGCTTTCTTT.